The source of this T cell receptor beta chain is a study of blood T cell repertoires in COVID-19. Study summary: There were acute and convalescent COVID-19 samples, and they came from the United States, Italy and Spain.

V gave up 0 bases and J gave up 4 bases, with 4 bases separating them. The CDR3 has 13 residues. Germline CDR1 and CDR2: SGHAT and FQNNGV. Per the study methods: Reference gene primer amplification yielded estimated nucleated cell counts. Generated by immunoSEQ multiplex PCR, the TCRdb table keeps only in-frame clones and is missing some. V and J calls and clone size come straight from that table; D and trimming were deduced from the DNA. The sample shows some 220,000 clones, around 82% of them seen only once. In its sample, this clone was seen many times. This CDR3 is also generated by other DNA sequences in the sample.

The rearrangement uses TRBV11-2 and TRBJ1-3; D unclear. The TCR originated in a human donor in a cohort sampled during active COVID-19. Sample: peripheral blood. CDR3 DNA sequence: TGTGCCAGCAGCTTAGAAACAGGAAACACCATATATTTT. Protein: CASSLETGNTIYF. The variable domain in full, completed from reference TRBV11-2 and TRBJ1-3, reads EAGVAQSPRYKIIEKRQSVAFWCNPISGHATLYWYQQILGQGPKLLIQFQNNGVVDDSQLPKDRFSAERLKGVDSTLKIQPAKLEDSAVYLCASSLETGNTIYFGEGSWLTVV.